This T cell receptor beta chain was identified during a study of blood T cell repertoires in COVID-19. The overall study: The origin of the acute and convalescent COVID-19 samples was the United States, Italy and Spain.

Germline V lookup: CDR1 MDHEN, CDR2 SYDVKM. CDR3 length: 13 residues. Trimming took 3 bases from V and 8 from J, leaving 13 bases between them. Original processing notes: Amplification with reference gene primers provided the estimates of nucleated cell counts. Repertoires were generated with immunoSEQ multiplex PCR, while TCRdb's copy carries only in-frame clones and drops some. The V and J calls and clone size were taken over from that table, and D and trimming were inferred from the DNA. The table shows 100,000 to 120,000 clones, with less than 85% occurring only once. This sequence originates from a woman older than 75 with acute or convalescent COVID-19. This chain links TRBV28 with TRBJ1-1; D is unclear. The sequencing input was peripheral blood. CDR3 DNA: TGTGCCAGCAGTTTTCGGGGTTTCAGGGAAGCTTTCTTT. Translation: CASSFRGFREAFF.